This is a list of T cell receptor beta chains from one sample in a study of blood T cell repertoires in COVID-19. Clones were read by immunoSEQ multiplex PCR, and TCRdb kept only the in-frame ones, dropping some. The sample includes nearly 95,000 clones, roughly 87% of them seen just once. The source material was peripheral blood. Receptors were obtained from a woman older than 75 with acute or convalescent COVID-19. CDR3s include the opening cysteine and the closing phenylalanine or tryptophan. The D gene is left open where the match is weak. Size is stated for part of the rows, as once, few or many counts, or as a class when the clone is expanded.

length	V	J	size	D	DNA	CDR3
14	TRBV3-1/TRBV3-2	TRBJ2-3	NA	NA	TGTGCCAGCAGCTTTGGGGGGACCACAGATACGCAGTATTTT	CASSFGGTTDTQYF
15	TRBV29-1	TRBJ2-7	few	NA	TGCAGCGTTCGCCCAGGGGGGCAACTCTCCTACGAGCAGTACTTC	CSVRPGGQLSYEQYF
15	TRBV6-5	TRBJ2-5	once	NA	TGTGCCACCAGGGGGGAGGGGAAGGGCCAAGAGACCCAGTACTTC	CATRGEGKGQETQYF
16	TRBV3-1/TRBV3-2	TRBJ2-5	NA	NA	TGTGCCAGCAGCCACGAGACAGGGAGGAGCCAAGAGACCCAGTACTTC	CASSHETGRSQETQYF
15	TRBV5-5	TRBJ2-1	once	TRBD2	TGTGCCAGCAGCCGCTCCGCGGGGGTCGCCAATGAGCAGTTCTTC	CASSRSAGVANEQFF
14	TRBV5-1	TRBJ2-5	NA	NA	TGCGCCAGCAGCGCACCGGGTGGATTGGCGACCCAGTACTTC	CASSAPGGLATQYF
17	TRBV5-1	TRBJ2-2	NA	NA	TGCGCCAGCAGCTTGAGGTCGGGACTTGGACTGACCGGGGAGCTGTTTTTT	CASSLRSGLGLTGELFF
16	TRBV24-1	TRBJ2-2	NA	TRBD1	TGTGCCACCAGTGATCCGGGACAGGGCCGCACCGGGGAGCTGTTTTTT	CATSDPGQGRTGELFF
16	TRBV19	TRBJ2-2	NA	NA	TGTGCCAGTAGTCCGCCGGGACTCACGAACACCGGGGAGCTGTTTTTT	CASSPPGLTNTGELFF
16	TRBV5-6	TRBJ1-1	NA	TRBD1	TGTGCCAGCAGCTTGGCCGGTACCAGGGGGATCACTGAAGCTTTCTTT	CASSLAGTRGITEAFF
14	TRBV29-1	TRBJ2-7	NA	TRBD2	TGCAGCGCTGGAGCGGGGGGGCTCCTCTACGAGCAGTACTTC	CSAGAGGLLYEQYF
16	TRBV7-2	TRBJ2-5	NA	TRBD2	TGTGCCAGCAGCTTAGGTTATAGCGGGAGCGGAGAGACCCAGTACTTC	CASSLGYSGSGETQYF
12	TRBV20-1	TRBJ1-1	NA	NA	TGCAGTGCTAGTTTAGTGAACACTGAAGCTTTCTTT	CSASLVNTEAFF
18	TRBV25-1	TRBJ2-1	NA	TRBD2	TGTGCCAGCAGTGTCTCCCCTTCAGCGGGAGGGCCCCAAAATGAGCAGTTCTTC	CASSVSPSAGGPQNEQFF
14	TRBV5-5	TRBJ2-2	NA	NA	TGTGCCAGCAGCTTGGCGGGGGTCACCGGGGAGCTGTTTTTT	CASSLAGVTGELFF
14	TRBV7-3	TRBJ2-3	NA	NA	TGTGCCAGCAGCTTAGACGGGAGCACAGATACGCAGTATTTT	CASSLDGSTDTQYF
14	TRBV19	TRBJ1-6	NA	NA	TGTGCCAGTACCTATCCCTCAGGGAATTCACCCCTCCACTTT	CASTYPSGNSPLHF
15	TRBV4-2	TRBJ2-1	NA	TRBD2	TGTGCCAGCAGCTCTCGGGGGGAGTACCACAATGAGCAGTTCTTC	CASSSRGEYHNEQFF
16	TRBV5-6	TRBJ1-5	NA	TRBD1	TGTGCCAGCAGCAAGTGGGCCGGGACAGAGAATCAGCCCCAGCATTTT	CASSKWAGTENQPQHF
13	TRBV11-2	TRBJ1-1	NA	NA	TGTGCCAGCAGCCCTAAGAGGAACACTGAAGCTTTCTTT	CASSPKRNTEAFF
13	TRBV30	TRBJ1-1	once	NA	TGTGCCTGGAGTCCCTCGCGCGCGGCTGAAGCTTTCTTT	CAWSPSRAAEAFF
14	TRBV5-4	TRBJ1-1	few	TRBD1	TGTGCCAGCAGCTTAGGGACAGCAAACACTGAAGCTTTCTTT	CASSLGTANTEAFF
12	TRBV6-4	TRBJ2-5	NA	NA	TGTGCCAGCAGTGAAAACGGAGAGACCCAGTACTTC	CASSENGETQYF
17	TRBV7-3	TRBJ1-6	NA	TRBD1	TGTGCCAGCAGCCCGGGACAGGGTCGACGGGGAGATTCACCCCTCCACTTT	CASSPGQGRRGDSPLHF
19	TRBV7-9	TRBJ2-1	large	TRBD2	TGTGCCAGCAGCTCCAGGACTAGCGGGAGGGCTTTAAGGCACAATGAGCAGTTCTTC	CASSSRTSGRALRHNEQFF
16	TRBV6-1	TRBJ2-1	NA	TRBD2	TGTGCCAGCAGTGAAGCGGTAGCGGGGTTCTACAATGAGCAGTTCTTC	CASSEAVAGFYNEQFF
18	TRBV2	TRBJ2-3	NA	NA	TGTGCCAGCAGCGAGAGACGGCTAGCGCCAGAGGGAACAGATACGCAGTATTTT	CASSERRLAPEGTDTQYF
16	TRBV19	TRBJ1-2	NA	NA	TGTGCCAGTAGTATGGGGCAGGAGAGGAAGTACTATGGCTACACCTTC	CASSMGQERKYYGYTF
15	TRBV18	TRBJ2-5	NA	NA	TGTGCCAGCTCACCCCAGGGGGGAGGCCAAGAGACCCAGTACTTC	CASSPQGGGQETQYF
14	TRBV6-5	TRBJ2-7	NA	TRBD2	TGTGCCAGCAGGTCTAGCGGGAGATGGTACGAGCAGTACTTC	CASRSSGRWYEQYF
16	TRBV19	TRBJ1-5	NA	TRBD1	TGTGCCAGTAGTTACCGGACAGGATATAGCAATCAGCCCCAGCATTTT	CASSYRTGYSNQPQHF
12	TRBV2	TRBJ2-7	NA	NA	TGTGCCAGCAAAGGGGGTATCTACGAGCAGTACTTC	CASKGGIYEQYF
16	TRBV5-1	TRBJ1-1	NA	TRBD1	TGCGCCAGCAGCCTACAAGGGACAGGAGGATACACTGAAGCTTTCTTT	CASSLQGTGGYTEAFF
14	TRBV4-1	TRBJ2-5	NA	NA	TGCGCCAGCAGCGACAGCCTAGTCCAAGAGACCCAGTACTTC	CASSDSLVQETQYF
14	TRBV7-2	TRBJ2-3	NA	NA	TGTGCCAGCAGCTTAGGAGTTAGCACAGATACGCAGTATTTT	CASSLGVSTDTQYF
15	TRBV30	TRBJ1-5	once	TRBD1	TGTGCCTGGAGAGGGGCAGGGGGCGCGAGTCAGCCCCAGCATTTT	CAWRGAGGASQPQHF
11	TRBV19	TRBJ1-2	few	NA	TGTGCCAGTAAAGCTTCTGCTGGCTACACCTTC	CASKASAGYTF
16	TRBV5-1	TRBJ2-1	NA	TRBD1	TGCGCCAGCAGCTTGTTCGCAGGGGGTCTCGCCAATGAGCAGTTCTTC	CASSLFAGGLANEQFF
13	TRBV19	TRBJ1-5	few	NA	TGTGCCAGTAGTATACTATCCGATCAGCCCCAGCATTTT	CASSILSDQPQHF
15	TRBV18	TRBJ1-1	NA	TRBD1	TGTGCCAGCTCACCAAATGCAGGGGGCAGGACTGAAGCTTTCTTT	CASSPNAGGRTEAFF
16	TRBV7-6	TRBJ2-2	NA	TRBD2	TGTGCCAGCAGGTCGCTAGCGGGAAAGAACACCGGGGAGCTGTTTTTT	CASRSLAGKNTGELFF
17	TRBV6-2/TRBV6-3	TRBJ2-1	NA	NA	TGTGCCAGCAGTTCCGCGAAAATTAGCGTCCCCTACAATGAGCAGTTCTTC	CASSSAKISVPYNEQFF
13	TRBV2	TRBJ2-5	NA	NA	TGTGCCAGCGGGGGGAGTGTAGAAGAGACCCAGTACTTC	CASGGSVEETQYF
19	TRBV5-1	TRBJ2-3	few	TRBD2	TGCGCCAGCAGCTATTCCGGGACTAGCGGGGGGAAGGGGTCCGATACGCAGTATTTT	CASSYSGTSGGKGSDTQYF
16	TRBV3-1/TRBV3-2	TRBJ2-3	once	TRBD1	TGTGCCAGCAGCCAACTAGACAGGGTGAACACAGATACGCAGTATTTT	CASSQLDRVNTDTQYF
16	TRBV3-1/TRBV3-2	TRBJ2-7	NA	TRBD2	TGTGCCAGCAGCCAAGAGGGGACTAGCGGGGACTACGAGCAGTACTTC	CASSQEGTSGDYEQYF
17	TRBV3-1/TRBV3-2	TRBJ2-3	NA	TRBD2	TGTGCCAGCAGCCTCAGTGGCAGCGGGGGGGCTGCAGATACGCAGTATTTT	CASSLSGSGGAADTQYF
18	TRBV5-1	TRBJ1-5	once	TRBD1	TGCGCCAGCAGCCCGCGGCCAGGAGACAGGGACCCCAATCAGCCCCAGCATTTT	CASSPRPGDRDPNQPQHF
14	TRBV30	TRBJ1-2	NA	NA	TGTGCCTGGAGTCGTACAGGGATGGGCTATGGCTACACCTTC	CAWSRTGMGYGYTF
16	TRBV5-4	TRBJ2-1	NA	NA	TGTGCCAGCAGTTGGACCATCGGGCCGAAAGGGGATGAGCAGTTCTTC	CASSWTIGPKGDEQFF
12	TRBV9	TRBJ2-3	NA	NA	TGTGCCAGCAGCGTATTGGGCGATACGCAGTATTTT	CASSVLGDTQYF
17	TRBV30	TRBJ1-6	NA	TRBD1	TGTGCCTGGAGTGCGGGACAGGGAATAATCGATAATTCACCCCTCCACTTT	CAWSAGQGIIDNSPLHF
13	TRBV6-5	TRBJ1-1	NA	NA	TGTGCCAGCAGTTACGACAGAGTGACTGAAGCTTTCTTT	CASSYDRVTEAFF